This T cell receptor (beta chain) was profiled in a study of cytomegalovirus exposure and HLA in healthy donors. For the study at large: T cells numbering approximately 170 million yielded some 100 million unique TCR beta sequences in an earlier analysis. A data release that came early held approximately 85 million unique TCRs from HLA-typed donors.

The table lists this clone with a few counts. A multiplex PCR was run with 60 Vbeta primers and 13 Jbeta primers. Data came from immunoSEQ multiplex PCR; TCRdb stores just in-frame clones and leaves some out. The repertoire holds tens of thousands of clones, with about 72% as singletons. This CDR3 has 14 amino acids. Deletions cut 4 bases from V and 0 bases from J, with 7 bases between. Germline loops: CDR1 SGHNT, CDR2 YYREEE (reference sequence). This rearrangement joins TRBV5-4 to TRBJ1-4; D gene unclear. The sample taken for sequencing was PBMCs. The TCR originated in a man in his forties or fifties in good health and CMV-seropositive. CDR3 sequence reads: CASSHQTTNEKLFF. CDR3 DNA sequence: TGTGCCAGCAGCCACCAGACAACTAATGAAAAACTGTTTTTT.